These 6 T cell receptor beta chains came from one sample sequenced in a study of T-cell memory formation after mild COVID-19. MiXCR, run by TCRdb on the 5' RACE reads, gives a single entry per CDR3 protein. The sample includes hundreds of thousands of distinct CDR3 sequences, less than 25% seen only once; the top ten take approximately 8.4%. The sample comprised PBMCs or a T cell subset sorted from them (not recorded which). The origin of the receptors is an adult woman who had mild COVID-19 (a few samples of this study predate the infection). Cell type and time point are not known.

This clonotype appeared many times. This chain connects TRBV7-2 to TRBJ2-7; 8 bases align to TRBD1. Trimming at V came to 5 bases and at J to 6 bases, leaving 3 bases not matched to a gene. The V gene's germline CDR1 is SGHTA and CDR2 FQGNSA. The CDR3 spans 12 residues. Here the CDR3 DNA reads TGTGCCAGCAGCCCCGACAGGGGCGAGCAGTACTTC. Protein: CASSPDRGEQYF.

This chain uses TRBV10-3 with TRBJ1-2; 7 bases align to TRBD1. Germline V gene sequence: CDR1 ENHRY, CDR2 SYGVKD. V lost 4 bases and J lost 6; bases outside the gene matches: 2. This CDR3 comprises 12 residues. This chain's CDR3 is CAISGGTDGYTF. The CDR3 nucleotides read TGTGCCATCAGTGGAGGGACAGATGGCTACACCTTC.

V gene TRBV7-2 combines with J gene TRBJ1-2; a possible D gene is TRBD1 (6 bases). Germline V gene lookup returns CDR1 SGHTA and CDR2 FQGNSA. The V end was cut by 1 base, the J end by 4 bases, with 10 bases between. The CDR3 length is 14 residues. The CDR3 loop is CASSLDRAGYGYTF. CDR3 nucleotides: TGTGCCAGCAGCTTAGACAGGGCGGGCTATGGCTACACCTTC.

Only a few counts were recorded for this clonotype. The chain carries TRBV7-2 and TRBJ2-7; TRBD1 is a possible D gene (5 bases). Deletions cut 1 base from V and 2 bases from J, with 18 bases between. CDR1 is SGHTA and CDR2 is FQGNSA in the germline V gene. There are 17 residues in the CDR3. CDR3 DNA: TGTGCCAGCAGCTTAGGTAGCAGGGCAAGCAGGGCCTACGAGCAGTACTTC. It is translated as CASSLGSRASRAYEQYF. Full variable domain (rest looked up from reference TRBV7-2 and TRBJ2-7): GAGVSQSPSNKVTEKGKDVELRCDPISGHTALYWYRQSLGQGLEFLIYFQGNSAPDKSGLPSDRFSAERTGGSVSTLTIQRTQQEDSAVYLCASSLGSRASRAYEQYFGPGTRLTVT.

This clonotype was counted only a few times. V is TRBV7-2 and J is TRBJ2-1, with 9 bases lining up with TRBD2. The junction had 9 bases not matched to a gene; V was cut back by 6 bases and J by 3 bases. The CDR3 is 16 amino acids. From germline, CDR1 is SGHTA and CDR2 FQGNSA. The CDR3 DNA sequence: TGTGCCAGCAGTTTTACAGCGGGAGGTGTCTACAATGAGCAGTTCTTC. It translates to CASSFTAGGVYNEQFF.

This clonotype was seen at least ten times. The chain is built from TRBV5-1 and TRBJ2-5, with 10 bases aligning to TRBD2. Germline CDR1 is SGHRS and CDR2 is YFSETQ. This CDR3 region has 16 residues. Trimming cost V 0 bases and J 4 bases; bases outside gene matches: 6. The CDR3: CASSLAPSGSGETQYF. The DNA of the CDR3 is TGCGCCAGCAGCTTGGCCCCTAGCGGGAGTGGAGAGACCCAGTACTTC.